This paragraph covers one T cell receptor (beta chain) sequence. The sample is drawn from a study of CD8 T cells in ankylosing spondylitis. Libraries for TCR beta were made by quantitative 5'-RACE with molecular barcodes. TCRdb reanalysed the 5' RACE reads using MiXCR and keeps one entry per CDR3 protein. The sample has 80,000 to 90,000 distinct CDR3 sequences, more than 25% seen once. The sample consisted of blood, either unsorted or a sorted T cell fraction (not recorded which). This TCR was sampled from a male donor with ankylosing spondylitis or in good health (not recorded which).

The CDR3 nucleotides are TGTGCCAGCAGTTTGGACCGCACGCAGCAGTACTTC. Protein product: CASSLDRTQQYF. J is TRBJ2-7 and V is TRBV12-3 or TRBV12-4; D gene unclear. The CDR3 is made up of 12 amino acids. Trimming took 3 bases from V and 8 from J, leaving 11 bases between them.